The clone carrying this T cell receptor (beta chain) was observed once. Its antigen is as yet unknown. The CDR3 spans 15 residues. The V gene's germline CDR1 is MGHRA and CDR2 YSYEKL. Trimming took off 4 bases at V and 0 bases at J, with 10 bases between the two ends. This entry is derived from a study of CD8+ T cells in alopecia areata. Study conclusions and caveats: Normal-skin resident alphabeta T cells also appear among scalp sample sequences. More clonal than normal scalp was lesional scalp, particularly alopecia totalis/universalis.

Reverse transcribed after extraction, RNA yielded cDNA as the sequencing template. Sequencing was performed with immunoSEQ multiplex PCR; in TCRdb, only in-frame clones are kept and a portion is missing. The table has about 110,000 clones, around 59% seen once. This clonotype originated in a human donor in good health. The rearrangement uses TRBV4-1 and TRBJ1-5; D possibly corresponds to TRBD1 (5 bases). The material sequenced was CD8+ T cells sorted from blood. The CDR3 spells CASSPRGPSNQPQHF. In nucleotides, the CDR3 is TGCGCCAGCAGCCCACGGGGCCCTAGCAATCAGCCCCAGCATTTT.